The entry below describes one TCR beta chain. Its antigen is unidentified. These data are taken from a study of T cell responses to AZD1222 COVID-19 vaccine. Study-level results: Increased Spike-specific TCR breadth and depth were observed after two AZD1222 doses. At 160-218 and 743-854, vaccine-associated CD4 TCRs were dominant, and they spanned spike.

Germline values: CDR1 SEHNR, CDR2 FQNEAQ (reference sequence). V lost 5 bases, J lost 4 bases, and 11 bases lay in between. The CDR3 covers 13 residues. Profiled with immunoSEQ multiplex PCR; TCRdb holds only in-frame clones, not every one. This sample carries 150,000 or so clones, roughly 87% of them seen once, and the ten largest clones take approximately 6.3%. The receptor was derived from an adult who received the AZD1222 COVID-19 vaccine. This sequence joins TRBV7-9 and TRBJ1-1; no reliable D call. The specimen was peripheral blood, collected 28 days after the second AZD1222 dose. Here the CDR3 DNA reads TGTGCCAGCAGCCCCGGGCGGGGCACTGAAGCTTTCTTT. Its protein is CASSPGRGTEAFF.